Given below is one TCR beta chain in context. Its antigen remains unidentified. Germline-derived CDR1 and CDR2 are MNHNS and SASEGT. The CDR3 has 11 amino acids. Deletions cut 10 bases from V and 6 bases from J, with 13 bases between. Amplification used 60 Vbeta primers and 13 Jbeta primers. Method: immunoSEQ multiplex PCR; TCRdb's copy keeps in-frame clones and lacks some. The sample includes 60,000 to 80,000 clones, less than 65% of them seen just once. This sample was included in a study of cytomegalovirus exposure and HLA in healthy donors. Whole-study results and caveats: The classifier was said to identify cytomegalovirus status with high specificity and sensitivity. Researchers reportedly found TCR beta sequences accurately predicted most subjects' HLA-A and HLA-B alleles.

The clonotype was recovered from a man younger than 40 in good health and CMV-seronegative. The chain links TRBV6-1 to TRBJ2-7; D perhaps matches TRBD2 (6 bases). The specimen sequenced was PBMCs. In DNA, the CDR3 is TGTGCCACTAAGGTGGGGGGCGAGCAGTACTTC. It codes for CATKVGGEQYF.